A single sample gave rise to the 5 T cell receptor beta chains below, sequenced in a study of blood T cell repertoires in COVID-19. TCRdb keeps only in-frame clones here, not all; method: immunoSEQ multiplex PCR. The sample carries roughly 210,000 clones, approximately 81% recorded once. Sequenced material: peripheral blood. These receptors all stem from a woman of 80 years or more with COVID-19, enrolled during active disease.

This clone was seen only a few times. The chain is built from TRBV27 and TRBJ2-5; D is ambiguous. Germline V CDR1 and CDR2: MNHEY, SMNVEV (reference sequence). V lost 1 base, J lost 5 bases, and 14 bases lay in between. The CDR3 sequence is 15 residues long. This chain's CDR3 is CASSLLGAARETQYF. As DNA, the CDR3 is TGTGCCAGCAGTTTATTGGGTGCGGCAAGGGAGACCCAGTACTTC.

This rearrangement joins TRBV5-6 to TRBJ2-7; D not resolved. This CDR3 spans 12 amino acids. Trimming stripped 4 bases from V and 7 bases from J, with 12 bases between. Germline-derived CDR1 and CDR2 are SGHDT and YYEEEE. In DNA form, the CDR3 reads TGTGCCAGCAGCACAACCTTCAAGGAGCAGTACTTC. Translated: CASSTTFKEQYF.

This chain uses TRBV9 with TRBJ2-1; 15 bases agree with TRBD2. The CDR3 sequence is 18 residues long. Germline CDR1 and CDR2: SGDLS and YYNGEE. Trimming removed 3 bases from V and 0 bases from J; junction bases left unmatched: 4. The chain's CDR3 is CASSAGTSGGTSYNEQFF. DNA of the CDR3: TGTGCCAGCAGCGCAGGGACTAGCGGGGGGACCTCCTACAATGAGCAGTTCTTC.

The rearrangement links TRBV7-2 to TRBJ1-1, with 7 bases fitting TRBD1. The junction had 12 bases not matched to a gene; V was cut back by 5 bases and J by 0 bases. The germline V gene encodes CDR1 SGHTA and CDR2 FQGNSA. The CDR3 sequence is 17 residues long. The CDR3 region is CASSVTGTDLMNTEAFF. CDR3 sequence (DNA): TGTGCCAGCAGCGTAACCGGGACAGATTTAATGAACACTGAAGCTTTCTTT.

This clone was seen a single time. V and J are TRBV5-1 and TRBJ2-6; no clear D. V was clipped by 2 bases and J by 2 bases, with 14 bases between them. In germline, CDR1 is SGHRS, CDR2 YFSETQ. The CDR3 is 17 amino acids. CDR3 nucleotide sequence: TGCGCCAGCAGCTTAGGCTCAGCGTCCGCTGGGGCCAACGTCCTGACTTTC. Its protein product is CASSLGSASAGANVLTF.